This T cell receptor beta chain originates from a study of Graves' ophthalmopathy and Graves' hyperthyroidism (dated by TCRdb to 2017 to 2018). Context from the whole study: Peripheral blood was collected at initial diagnosis, before any treatment. The study used TCR beta repertoire signatures to distinguish Graves' ophthalmopathy from Graves' hyperthyroidism and to predict progression to ophthalmopathy. In total, approximately 130 blood samples were TCR-sequenced: approximately 42 ophthalmopathy, roughly 80 hyperthyroidism and about 17 hyperthyroidism-to-ophthalmopathy patients. A discovery set of 100 patients (approximately 42 ophthalmopathy, 60 or so stable hyperthyroidism) was enrolled to explore V-J signatures distinguishing ophthalmopathy from hyperthyroidism. An independent validation cohort was composed of fewer than 20 hyperthyroidism patients and 17 patients who later progressed from hyperthyroidism to ophthalmopathy. In roughly 6 hyperthyroidism patients, the T-cell repertoire of thyroid tissue was compared with the T-cell repertoire of blood. Following sample collection, hyperthyroidism patients were given methimazole at a starting dose of 30 mg daily, and ophthalmopathy patients were given high-dose intravenous methylprednisolone.

Turning to this clonotype: Its antigen is not yet known. Base qualities are not provided; no much larger clone lies one nucleotide away.

From cysteine to phenylalanine, the CDR3 is 12 amino acids long. The only DNA kept is the CDR3, 36 bases in frame from the first base. V is pruned by 5 bases and J by 6 bases, leaving 3 bases of the junction without a gene match. The germline V gene yields SGHTA for CDR1 and FQGNSA for CDR2. The ophthalmopathy patients had moderately to severely active disease, with a Clinical Activity Score of 3 or higher, a NOSPECS grade of 4 or higher, and a disease duration of less than 3 months. Patients with other autoimmune diseases, uncontrolled infections, pregnancy or lactation were excluded from the study. Diagnosis was based on clinical symptoms, serum thyroxine, TRAb, thyroid ultrasound and orbital computed tomography. Ficoll-Paque density gradient centrifugation was used to isolate PBMCs from approximately 11 ml of fresh peripheral blood. Total RNA was extracted with Trizol reagent and quality-checked on an Agilent 2100 Bioanalyzer.

For repertoire sequencing, TCR beta CDR3 regions were amplified from RNA transcripts. A first-round RT-PCR used HTBI primers with the Qiagen OneStep RT-PCR kit, followed by a second-round multiplex PCR, size selection and purification. The libraries underwent paired-end sequencing with 100 bp reads on an Illumina HiSeq2000. Per the original workflow: SOAPnuke was used for read processing, and reads with adapters, uncalled bases, a mean Phred below 15, or no exact constant-primer or identifier match were discarded. COPE v1.2.5 was used to merge the high-quality paired reads. Each unique nucleotide sequence was defined as a clonotype, and clonotypes were aligned to IMGT TRB V, D and J references with MiTCR v1.1. The analysis was limited to V-J combinations with a frequency above 0.0001, which together covered about 99% of repertoires. For each V-J combination, a TCR clonal expansion and chaos score was defined as F50 clonal expansion divided by the chaos observed in the TCRdist matrix. Welch's t-statistics and random forest were used to reduce the features to 13 V-J combinations, which were then used as input to a naive Bayes classifier. Thyroid-blood repertoire similarity was quantified with the Morisita-Horn index. Using fastp trimming at Q25 and MiXCR clonotype assembly, TCRdb reanalyzed the public sequencing data and kept in-frame beta chains. Merged by CDR3 protein, the rows form single entries marked with the most common genes and DNA. The V and J calls and clone size are TCRdb's, not the authors'. The sample data list 300,000 to 400,000 distinct CDR3 sequences, and roughly a sixth of these were observed just once. The biggest ten clones account for roughly an eighth of the sample.

The paper as a whole reports these results and caveats: Most of the expanded thyroid clonotypes with a frequency above 0.001 were also detected in blood, and it was suggested that the thyroid immune response may be reflected by blood repertoires. In validation, the model predicted ophthalmopathy progression with roughly 68% sensitivity and roughly 72% specificity; around twelve predicted patients were CT-confirmed with GO in a median of approximately six months. Ophthalmopathy was separated from stable hyperthyroidism by the 13-signature model with about 85% sensitivity and less than 82% specificity in cross-validation and with 80%/75% in the test set. Sample size was not predetermined statistically, and investigators were not blinded to group allocation.

The rearrangement combines TRBV7-2 with TRBJ2-7; 8 bases in the middle match TRBD1. The sample consisted of peripheral blood. The clonotype originates from an adult man with Graves' ophthalmopathy. The CDR3 reads CASSIDRGEQYF. The sequence in DNA is TGTGCCAGCAGCATTGACAGGGGCGAGCAGTACTTC. With all but the CDR3 taken from the reference TRBV7-2 and TRBJ2-7 genes, the full variable domain is: GAGVSQSPSNKVTEKGKDVELRCDPISGHTALYWYRQSLGQGLEFLIYFQGNSAPDKSGLPSDRFSAERTGGSVSTLTIQRTQQEDSAVYLCASSIDRGEQYFGPGTRLTVT.